Reported below is one TCR beta chain. Its target is not known. These data belong to a study of OX40 agonist ivuxolimab in advanced cancers. Whole-study context: Every 2 weeks, ivuxolimab was infused into the patients intravenously at between 0.01 and 10 mg/kg.

Trimming left V 6 bases short and J 6 bases short, with 9 bases between. The CDR3 runs 12 residues. In germline, CDR1 is ENHRY, CDR2 SYGVKD. Some clones are missing from TCRdb's copy, which holds only in-frame ones; the method was immunoSEQ multiplex PCR. The sample lists about 26,000 clones, 83% seen once, with roughly 12% in the top ten. Study-wide points: Specificity for antigen went undetermined in the expanded peripheral T cells.

This chain links TRBV10-3 with TRBJ2-1; D remains ambiguous. This clonotype was sampled from an adult with an advanced solid tumor such as melanoma, head and neck, liver or kidney cancer. The sequencing here drew on CD4+ or CD8+ T cells sorted from blood, taken in a trial of the OX40 agonist ivuxolimab. The CDR3 loop reads CAISDQANEQFF. Here the CDR3 DNA reads TGTGCCATCAGCGATCAGGCCAATGAGCAGTTCTTC.